A selection of T cell receptor beta chains follows, all from one sample in a study of OX40 agonist ivuxolimab in advanced cancers. Only in-frame clones appear in the TCRdb table, and some are missing; sequencing was by immunoSEQ multiplex PCR. The table lists approximately 110,000 clones, about nine tenths of them singletons. The sequencing used CD4+ or CD8+ T cells sorted from blood, collected in a trial of the OX40 agonist ivuxolimab. Every receptor here comes from an adult with an advanced solid tumor such as melanoma, head and neck, liver or kidney cancer. Each CDR3 is given without its conserved first and last residue. Each record gives: V gene, CDR3 protein.

V: TRBV6-6; CDR3: ASSSWGAGANVLT
V: TRBV2; CDR3: ASSTEGAGRDEKLF
V: TRBV6-5; CDR3: ASSTTGNSYEQY
V: TRBV6-5; CDR3: ASTAPTGAYEQY
V: TRBV6-5; CDR3: ASSYSGSRGEQY
V: TRBV28; CDR3: ASSLIPRKGSTDTQY
V: TRBV10-1; CDR3: ASRRQGYGYT
V: TRBV27; CDR3: ASSFKWGETQY
V: TRBV7-9; CDR3: ASSPGAPYGYT
V: TRBV5-4; CDR3: ASSVDRFGETQY
V: TRBV10-1; CDR3: ASSAVRAGGENEQF
V: TRBV7-9; CDR3: ASSLGLPGLRDTQY
V: TRBV6-6; CDR3: ASMDDSATYEQY
V: TRBV7-8; CDR3: ASSPRPETETQY
V: TRBV14; CDR3: ASSQDLGAGVVEQF